This T cell receptor (beta chain) emerged from a study of Ad26.COV2.S vaccination and SARS-CoV-2 variants (dated by TCRdb to the early 2020s). About the investigation overall: Donors in the vaccine arm were drawn from COV1001, a phase I-IIa trial of Ad26.COV2.S in healthy adults that was multicentre, randomized, double-blind and placebo-controlled. Investigators did not know the trial group allocation while performing experiments and assessing outcomes. Participants in the trial were split at random into five groups of five each, receiving low-dose or high-dose Ad26.COV2.S once or twice, or else placebo on both occasions. Ad26.COV2.S was administered intramuscularly at a dose of 5x10^10 or 1x10^11 viral particles, either as one shot or as two shots given 56 days apart. A total of approximately 32 samples were included in the TCR-sequenced set, comprising around 19 Ad26.COV2.S vaccine recipients, 5 placebo recipients and 8 SARS-CoV-2 convalescent individuals. TCRbeta repertoire sequencing was used to assess the specificity and breadth of SARS-CoV-2-reactive T cell receptors after Ad26.COV2.S vaccination. Broader findings and caveats from the paper: Vaccine and placebo recipients had similar non-spike TCR breadth, a finding consistent with the vaccine containing only spike. After vaccination, spike-specific CD8+ and CD4+ T cell responses were reported to show substantial breadth. Ad26.COV2.S recipients had higher spike-specific TCR breadth than placebo recipients (P = 0.0014). According to the authors, total T cell responses may have been underestimated by the TCR breadth and depth analyses. Comparing responses between vaccine doses or regimens was not something the study was powered to do.

The immunoSEQ Assay was used to sequence TCRbeta CDR3 regions. After extraction, genomic DNA underwent amplification by bias-controlled multiplex PCR, followed by high-throughput sequencing. From the authors' description of their analysis: To quantify the absolute abundance of each unique TCRbeta CDR3 region, sequences were collapsed and filtered. T cell fraction was estimated by normalizing TCRbeta template counts to usable DNA, with usable DNA measured through amplification of reference genes found in all nucleated cells. Repertoire TCRs were annotated as SARS-CoV-2-specific by exact matching of V gene, CDR3 amino acid sequence and J gene to a known reactive TCR set. The reference SARS-CoV-2 TCR set came from MIRA and was filtered for enrichment in COVID-19-positive ImmuneCODE repertoires, removing public or cross-reactive TCRs. Using the MIRA antigens, annotated TCRs were further analysed by specific ORF or by position within an ORF. Depth was the summed frequency of annotated unique rearrangements, while breadth was defined as annotated unique rearrangements over total unique productive rearrangements. Group comparisons of TCR breadth used two-sided Wilcoxon rank-sum tests. The table comes from immuneACCESS by way of TCRdb, which keeps in-frame sequences with V and J called. Part of the clones is missing from these tables; in studies checked, under half for an unresolved V gene and the rest for unknown reasons. The V and J calls and the clone size are those of that table, but D and trimming were determined from the DNA. For this sample the table gives hundreds of thousands of clones, of which 75% to 95% were detected only once. In total, the top ten clones hold roughly an eighth of the sample.

Interpreted using the paper, the treatment or condition label stands for: some 20 received Ad26.COV2.S at low or high dose, single or two shots; about 5 received placebo; per-sample allocation not given. For vaccine and placebo recipients, the sequenced repertoires came from samples collected on day 63 after the first injection. Between 29 July and 7 August 2020, Cohort 1b enrolled 20 to 30 adults aged 18-55 years at one site in Boston, USA. Ad26.COV2.S was a replication-incompetent adenovirus type 26 vector that expressed a prefusion-stabilized SARS-CoV-2 spike protein derived from the original Wuhan strain. Comments on this clone: No cognate antigen has been identified for it. One base away there is no much larger clone; base qualities are not given.

This material consisted of peripheral blood, taken in a trial of Ad26.COV2.S vaccine versus placebo. This TCR was recovered from a person between 18 and 65 years old who received the Ad26.COV2.S COVID-19 vaccine or a placebo.

The bases read TGTGCCAGTAGTACAGGGGAGAACACTGAAGCTTTCTTT. This codes for CASSTGENTEAFF. Recombination joined TRBV19 with TRBJ1-1; TRBD1 might be the D gene, on 6 matching bases. The germline V gene (reference sequence) specifies LNHDA as CDR1 and SQIVND as CDR2. Its CDR3 holds 13 amino acids, cysteine through phenylalanine. This entry keeps only the CDR3 DNA: 39 bases, framed from base 1. Trimming takes 4 bases from V and 1 base from J, and the germline ends sit 7 bases apart.